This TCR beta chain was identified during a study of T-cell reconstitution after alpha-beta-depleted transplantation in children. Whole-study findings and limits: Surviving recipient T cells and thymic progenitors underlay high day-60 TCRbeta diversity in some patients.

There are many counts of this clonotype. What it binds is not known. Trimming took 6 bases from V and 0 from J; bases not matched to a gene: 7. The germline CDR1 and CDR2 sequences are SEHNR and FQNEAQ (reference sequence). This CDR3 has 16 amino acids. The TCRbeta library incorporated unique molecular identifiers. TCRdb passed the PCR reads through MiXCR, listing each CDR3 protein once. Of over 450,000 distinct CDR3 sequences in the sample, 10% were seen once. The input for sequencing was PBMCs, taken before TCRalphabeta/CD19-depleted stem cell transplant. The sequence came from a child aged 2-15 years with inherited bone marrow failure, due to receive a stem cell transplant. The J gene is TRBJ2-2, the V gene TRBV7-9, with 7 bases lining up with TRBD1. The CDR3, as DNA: TGTGCCAGCAGGCCGGACAGGCCTTCGAACACCGGGGAGCTGTTTTTT. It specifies CASRPDRPSNTGELFF.